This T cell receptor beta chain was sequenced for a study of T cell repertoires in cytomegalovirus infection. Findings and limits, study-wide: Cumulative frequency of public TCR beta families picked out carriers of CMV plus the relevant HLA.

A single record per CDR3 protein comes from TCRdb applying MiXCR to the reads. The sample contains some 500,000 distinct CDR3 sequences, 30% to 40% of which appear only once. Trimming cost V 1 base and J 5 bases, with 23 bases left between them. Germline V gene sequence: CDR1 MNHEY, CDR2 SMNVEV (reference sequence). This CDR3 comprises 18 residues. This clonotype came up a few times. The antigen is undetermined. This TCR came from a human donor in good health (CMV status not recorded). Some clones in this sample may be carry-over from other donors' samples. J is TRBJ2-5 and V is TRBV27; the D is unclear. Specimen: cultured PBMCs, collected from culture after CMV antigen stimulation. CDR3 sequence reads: CASSLLSVVSWRRETQYF. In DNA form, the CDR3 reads TGTGCCAGCAGTTTATTAAGTGTGGTCTCCTGGCGGCGTGAGACCCAGTACTTC.